These 20 T cell receptor beta chains originate from one sample sequenced in a study of Graves' ophthalmopathy and Graves' hyperthyroidism. For repertoire sequencing, the TCR beta CDR3 regions were amplified from RNA transcripts. Second-round multiplex PCR came after first-round RT-PCR with HTBI primers. TCRdb fed the multiplex PCR reads into MiXCR, producing one record per CDR3 protein. The data hold more than 1,000,000 distinct CDR3 sequences, with about 38% observed a single time. Sequencing was performed on peripheral blood or thyroid tissue (not recorded which). The receptor source for this set is an adult man with Graves' hyperthyroidism.

This clonotype was observed many times. V gene TRBV10-3 combines with J gene TRBJ2-6; D is possibly TRBD1 or TRBD2 (6 bases each). Deletions cut 5 bases from V and 0 bases from J, with 17 bases between. The CDR3 has 18 residues. Germline CDR1 is ENHRY and CDR2 is SYGVKD. CDR3 DNA sequence: TGTGCCATCAGTACGGGGGCTGGTCCGAGCTCTGGGGCCAACGTCCTGACTTTC. This codes for CAISTGAGPSSGANVLTF.

This clonotype occurred once. Germline is not matched at one junction end, which may reflect a read error. The rearrangement links TRBV7-9 to TRBJ1-5; D is possibly TRBD1 (5 bases). The V gene's germline CDR1 is SEHNR and CDR2 FQNEAQ (reference sequence). CDR3 length: 15 amino acids. In DNA, the CDR3 is TGTGCCGGCAGCGTCGGGACGGCTAGCAATCAGCCCCAGCATTTT. Translating it yields CAGSVGTASNQPQHF.

The chain carries TRBV7-3 and TRBJ1-1; 12 nucleotides align to TRBD1. The CDR3 has 16 amino acids. The germline CDR1 and CDR2 sequences are SGHTA and FQGTGA. V trimming: 6 bases; J trimming: 11 bases; junction bases outside the gene matches: 16. The CDR3 spells CASSPMGGTGGGRAFF. For the CDR3, the DNA is TGTGCCAGCAGTCCTATGGGGGGGACAGGGGGCGGCCGGGCTTTCTTT.

Ten or more counts support this clonotype. The gene calls are TRBV12-3 or TRBV12-4 and TRBJ1-4, with 7 bases identical to TRBD1. Trimming took 5 bases from V and 13 from J; bases not matched to a gene: 7. The CDR3 loop spans 12 amino acids. The CDR3 reads CASSLRQGGLFF. DNA of the CDR3: TGTGCCAGCAGTCTCAGACAGGGAGGACTGTTTTTT.

The rearrangement uses TRBV29-1 and TRBJ2-5; D is unclear. This CDR3 is 14 amino acids long. Trimming removed 0 bases at V and 1 base at J, with 9 bases between. Germline CDR1 reads SQVTM; CDR2 reads ANQGSEA. The CDR3 region is CSVEDRAGQETQYF. The CDR3 DNA sequence: TGCAGCGTTGAAGATCGGGCAGGCCAAGAGACCCAGTACTTC.

In regard to this clonotype: It is likely a read error, because the conserved phenylalanine at the end of the CDR3 is missing. The gene calls are TRBV4-3 and TRBJ2-5; D is unclear. The CDR3 is made up of 14 amino acids. Germline V gene lookup returns CDR1 LGHNA and CDR2 YSLEER. In DNA, the CDR3 is TGCGCCAGCGGCCAAGAACGAGTACGGGAGACCCAGTACCTC. As protein: CASGQERVRETQYL.

Remarks on this clonotype: A read error is possible here, since a much larger clone lies one base away. V gene TRBV9 combines with J gene TRBJ2-7, with 7 bases aligning to TRBD1. V was pared by 3 bases and J by 7 bases, with 7 bases of the junction left unmatched. CDR1 is SGDLS and CDR2 is YYNGEE in the germline V gene. This CDR3 is 13 amino acids long. The CDR3 DNA reads TGTGCCAGCAGCGCGACAGGGAGAGGGGAGCAGTACTTC. Protein: CASSATGRGEQYF.

V and J are TRBV20-1 and TRBJ2-5; a weak D match, TRBD1 (5 bases). Germline CDR1 and CDR2: DFQATT and SNEGSKA (reference sequence). This CDR3 is 14 amino acids long. V was shortened by 3 bases and J by 9 bases, with 20 bases between the two germline ends. CDR3 DNA: TGCAGTGCTAGGTCACAGGTTTCGAAACAGCCCCAGTACTTC. Translating it yields CSARSQVSKQPQYF.

Ten or more counts support this clonotype. This chain links TRBV4-3 with TRBJ1-2; 11 positions match TRBD1. CDR3 length: 14 residues. The junction had 0 bases not matched to a gene; V was cut back by 0 bases and J by 6 bases. Germline CDR1 LGHNA, CDR2 YSLEER. CDR3 sequence: CASSQEDRGHGYTF. In DNA form, the CDR3 reads TGCGCCAGCAGCCAAGAGGACAGGGGGCATGGCTACACCTTC.

This clonotype was seen repeatedly, ten times or more. The genes are TRBV25-1 and TRBJ1-1; D is uncertain. Trimming removed 0 bases at V and 7 bases at J, with 12 bases between. CDR1 MGHDK and CDR2 SYGVNS come from the germline V gene. The CDR3 runs to 14 residues. CDR3 DNA: TGTGCCAGCAGTGAATATCCTGAGGACGTTGAAGCTTTCTTT. It yields the protein CASSEYPEDVEAFF.

Details on this clonotype: The conserved final phenylalanine or tryptophan is absent from the CDR3, which likely points to a read error. It is unclear where the CDR3 begins or ends on the DNA, so no DNA is shown, and the CDR3 is as TCRdb lists it. This rearrangement joins TRBV10-3 to TRBJ1-4; TRBD1 is taken as the D call from the table, unchecked against the DNA. The CDR3 sequence runs 10 residues, both termini included. Germline-derived CDR1 and CDR2 are ENHRY and SYGVKD. CDR3 loop: CAINLGQDVS.

The chain uses TRBV10-3 and TRBJ1-5, with D unresolved. This CDR3 region has 11 residues. The germline V and J ends were trimmed by 3 bases and 10 bases, with 7 bases remaining between them. Germline V lookup: CDR1 ENHRY, CDR2 SYGVKD. The CDR3: CAISDSAPQHF. CDR3 in DNA: TGTGCCATCAGTGACAGCGCCCCCCAGCATTTT.

The CDR3 region is CASSLGQGAADTQYF. The CDR3 DNA reads TGTGCCAGCAGCTTAGGTCAGGGCGCCGCAGATACGCAGTATTTT. The V and J genes are TRBV7-7 and TRBJ2-3; possible D gene TRBD1, 5 bases. V was clipped by 1 base and J by 4 bases, with 12 bases between them. Looked up from germline, CDR1 is SSHAT and CDR2 is FNYEAQ (reference sequence). The length of the CDR3 is 15 residues.

V and J are TRBV20-1 and TRBJ2-5; D is uncertain. Between the trimmed V and J ends, which lost 2 bases and 2 bases, there was a span of 12 bases. Germline CDR1 is DFQATT and CDR2 is SNEGSKA (reference sequence). The CDR3 spans 14 residues. CDR3 protein: CSARLRTEQETQYF. The CDR3 DNA reads as TGCAGTGCTAGACTTCGGACGGAACAAGAGACCCAGTACTTC.

The gene calls are TRBV7-9 and TRBJ1-1; perhaps TRBD1 as D (5 bases). Germline V gene sequence: CDR1 SEHNR, CDR2 FQNEAQ (reference sequence). Between the trimmed V and J ends, which lost 5 bases and 3 bases, there was a span of 16 bases. The CDR3 has 15 residues. CDR3 sequence reads: CASSPDGGADTEAFF. The CDR3 coding sequence is TGTGCCAGCAGCCCTGACGGAGGGGCGGACACTGAAGCTTTCTTT.

At least ten counts were recorded for this clonotype. This chain links TRBV20-1 with TRBJ1-1; possibly TRBD1 for D (5 bases). The CDR3 contains 12 residues. Germline V lookup: CDR1 DFQATT, CDR2 SNEGSKA (reference sequence). The ends were cut back, 5 bases at V and 6 bases at J, with 13 bases in the middle. CDR3 in DNA: TGCAGTGCTCCAGGGCGTTTCGCTGAAGCTTTCTTT. This gives the protein CSAPGRFAEAFF.

In this sample, this clonotype turned up many times. The chain links TRBV7-9 to TRBJ1-3; no reliable D call. Trimming took off 4 bases at V and 4 bases at J, with 11 bases between the two ends. Germline lookup yields CDR1 SEHNR and CDR2 FQNEAQ (reference sequence). The CDR3 runs to 14 residues. The CDR3 bases are TGTGCCAGCAGCTCCAACACGGCAGGAAACACCATATATTTT. This translates into CASSSNTAGNTIYF.

The V call is TRBV29-1, the J call TRBJ1-2; D remains unclear. Germline V CDR1 and CDR2: SQVTM, ANQGSEA. The CDR3 is made up of 11 amino acids. Trimming removed 8 bases from V and 7 bases from J, with 14 bases in between. The CDR3 region is CSTFSAAGYTF. DNA of the CDR3: TGCAGCACATTCTCCGCGGCTGGCTACACCTTC.

This clonotype has more than one count but fewer than ten. The CDR3 region is CSARDWDRGPGELFF. The CDR3 DNA follows: TGCAGTGCTAGAGATTGGGACAGGGGGCCCGGGGAGCTGTTTTTT. The chain joins TRBV20-1 to TRBJ2-2, with 12 bases identical to TRBD1. The V and J ends lost 0 bases and 6 bases, in that order; junction bases with no gene match: 2. From germline, CDR1 is DFQATT and CDR2 SNEGSKA (reference sequence). This CDR3 is built from 15 residues.

This clonotype was seen many times. This chain connects TRBV7-9 to TRBJ1-5; 7 bases map to TRBD1. The CDR3 covers 14 residues. V lost 4 bases and J lost 3; bases outside the gene matches: 3. Germline CDR1 SEHNR, CDR2 FQNEAQ (reference sequence). The CDR3 loop reads CASSSGGFNQPQHF. DNA of the CDR3: TGTGCCAGCAGCTCAGGGGGGTTCAATCAGCCCCAGCATTTT.